Each of the 7 T cell receptor beta chains below was sequenced from the same sample in a study of blood T cell repertoires in COVID-19. Sequenced by immunoSEQ multiplex PCR; TCRdb stores in-frame clones only, minus some. The profile shows about 150,000 clones, 84% of them singletons. The sequencing input was peripheral blood. The receptors here all came from a man aged 18 to 29 with active or convalescent COVID-19.

The chain combines TRBV5-4 with TRBJ1-6, with 8 nucleotides matching TRBD1. Germline CDR1 reads SGHNT; CDR2 reads YYREEE (reference sequence). The junction had 5 bases not matched to a gene; V was cut back by 4 bases and J by 5 bases. CDR3 length equals 15 residues. The CDR3: CASSTSTGDNSPLHF. CDR3 nucleotides: TGTGCCAGCAGCACTTCGACAGGGGATAATTCACCCCTCCACTTT.

This sequence joins TRBV3-1 (or the pseudogene TRBV3-2) and TRBJ1-5; D gene unclear. The CDR3 is 14 amino acids. From germline, CDR1 is LGHDT and CDR2 YNNKEL (reference sequence). V was cut by 0 bases and J by 7 bases, with 10 bases left in between. CDR3 bases: TGTGCCAGCAGCCAAGAAGGGTCGGGACAGCCCCAGCATTTT. Amino acids: CASSQEGSGQPQHF.

The V and J genes are TRBV27 and TRBJ2-7; TRBD1 is a possible D gene (5 bases). There are 14 residues in the CDR3. Trimming removed 2 bases from V and 3 bases from J, with 11 bases in between. Per germline, CDR1 MNHEY and CDR2 SMNVEV (reference sequence). The CDR3 bases are TGTGCCAGCAGTTTAGTTCAGGGCCACTACGAGCAGTACTTC. Residues: CASSLVQGHYEQYF.

The chain is built from TRBV6-2 or TRBV6-3 and TRBJ2-1, with 8 bases fitting TRBD1. V lost 5 bases to trimming and J lost 3 bases; unmatched junction nucleotides: 6. CDR3 length equals 15 residues. Germline CDR1 MNHEY, CDR2 SVGEGT. The CDR3 sequence is CASSTWTGYYNEQFF. CDR3 nucleotide sequence: TGTGCCAGCAGTACCTGGACAGGGTACTACAATGAGCAGTTCTTC.

The V call is TRBV15, the J call TRBJ2-3; maybe TRBD1 (6 bases). Trimming took off 9 bases at V and 3 bases at J, with 16 bases between the two ends. Germline V lookup: CDR1 LNHNV, CDR2 YYDKDF (reference sequence). This CDR3 has 14 amino acids. In DNA form, the CDR3 reads TGTGCCACACAAACAGGGATAGGGACAGATACGCAGTATTTT. Residues: CATQTGIGTDTQYF.

The chain is built from TRBV25-1 and TRBJ2-1; 8 nucleotides align to TRBD2. The J segment lost 2 bases and the V segment lost 2 bases, leaving 2 bases of the junction unmatched. The CDR3 totals 15 residues. Germline assignment: CDR1 MGHDK and CDR2 SYGVNS. CDR3: CASSETSGAYNEQFF. DNA for the CDR3: TGTGCCAGCAGTGAAACTAGCGGAGCCTACAATGAGCAGTTCTTC.

The J gene is TRBJ1-1, the V gene TRBV4-2; TRBD1 is a possible D gene (6 bases). Per the germline V gene, CDR1 is LGHNA and CDR2 is YNFKEQ. Deletions cut 1 base from V and 3 bases from J, with 15 bases between. The CDR3 loop spans 16 amino acids. The CDR3 protein is CASSQVRQGRDTEAFF. Written as DNA, the CDR3 is TGTGCCAGCAGCCAAGTCCGGCAGGGGCGCGACACTGAAGCTTTCTTT.